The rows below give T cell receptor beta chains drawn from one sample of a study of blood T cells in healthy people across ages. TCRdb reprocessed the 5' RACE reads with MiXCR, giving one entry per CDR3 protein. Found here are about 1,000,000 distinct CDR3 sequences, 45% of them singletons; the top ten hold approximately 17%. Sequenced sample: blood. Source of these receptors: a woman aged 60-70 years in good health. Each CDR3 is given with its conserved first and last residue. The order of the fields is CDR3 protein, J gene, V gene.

cdr3_aa: CASSLSYRASDTQYF
j_call: TRBJ2-3
v_call: TRBV27

cdr3_aa: CASSLATGNIQYF
j_call: TRBJ2-4
v_call: TRBV7-2

cdr3_aa: CASSLVGGGSPFYEQYF
j_call: TRBJ2-7
v_call: TRBV11-2

cdr3_aa: CAGSLEPGGTYEQYF
j_call: TRBJ2-7
v_call: TRBV7-2

cdr3_aa: CSVGAGGTEAFF
j_call: TRBJ1-1
v_call: TRBV29-1

cdr3_aa: CSARDARTAQETQYF
j_call: TRBJ2-5
v_call: TRBV20-1

cdr3_aa: CASSLDPGRQKLFF
j_call: TRBJ1-4
v_call: TRBV11-2

cdr3_aa: CASTLGHSNQPQHF
j_call: TRBJ1-5
v_call: TRBV2

cdr3_aa: CASSEGKTQYF
j_call: TRBJ2-5
v_call: TRBV27

cdr3_aa: CASSRSGAPDTQYF
j_call: TRBJ2-3
v_call: TRBV7-3

cdr3_aa: CASSSEWLENGYGYTF
j_call: TRBJ1-2
v_call: TRBV7-9

cdr3_aa: CASSVPSGRAPETQFF
j_call: TRBJ2-1
v_call: TRBV9

cdr3_aa: CSARGGFSGTGELFF
j_call: TRBJ2-2
v_call: TRBV20-1

cdr3_aa: CSVEVQGTNIQYF
j_call: TRBJ2-4
v_call: TRBV29-1

cdr3_aa: CATEDRDSNQPQHF
j_call: TRBJ1-5
v_call: TRBV15

cdr3_aa: CSASLRGGRMGYGYTF
j_call: TRBJ1-2
v_call: TRBV20-1

cdr3_aa: CARNIYPGTRRTKNIQYF
j_call: TRBJ2-4
v_call: TRBV9

cdr3_aa: CASSLRGGGGSYEQYF
j_call: TRBJ2-7
v_call: TRBV3-1

cdr3_aa: CASRVKGLAINEQFF
j_call: TRBJ2-1
v_call: TRBV7-2

cdr3_aa: CASTGPQNEKLFF
j_call: TRBJ1-4
v_call: TRBV28

cdr3_aa: CASSHDMQHYEQYF
j_call: TRBJ2-7
v_call: TRBV3-1

cdr3_aa: CASSLDRTAVYEQYF
j_call: -
v_call: TRBV11-2

cdr3_aa: CASSVVGGRARTDTQYF
j_call: TRBJ2-3
v_call: TRBV9

cdr3_aa: CSARRGKNNEQYF
j_call: TRBJ2-7
v_call: TRBV29-1

cdr3_aa: CSVGRRDRVNEQYF
j_call: TRBJ2-7
v_call: TRBV29-1

cdr3_aa: CASSFRTPGQGAEQYF
j_call: -
v_call: TRBV11-2

cdr3_aa: CASSVAPLLAMATYNERFF
j_call: TRBJ2-1
v_call: TRBV9

cdr3_aa: CASSYRTGGLNNEQFF
j_call: TRBJ2-1
v_call: TRBV6-2/TRBV6-3

cdr3_aa: CAISRALAGDPETQYF
j_call: TRBJ2-5
v_call: TRBV10-3

cdr3_aa: CATSREGRSNYGYTF
j_call: TRBJ1-2
v_call: TRBV15

cdr3_aa: CASSPEGNEQFF
j_call: TRBJ2-1
v_call: TRBV13

cdr3_aa: CASEGGTSYNEQFF
j_call: TRBJ2-1
v_call: TRBV28

cdr3_aa: CASIGTGAYNEQFF
j_call: TRBJ2-1
v_call: TRBV2

cdr3_aa: CSVGPKNTGELFF
j_call: TRBJ2-2
v_call: TRBV29-1

cdr3_aa: CASSLLQGGYTF
j_call: TRBJ1-2
v_call: TRBV25-1

cdr3_aa: CASSYSGAGGVDTQYF
j_call: TRBJ2-3
v_call: TRBV6-5

cdr3_aa: CSAAQGANTGELFF
j_call: TRBJ2-2
v_call: TRBV20-1

cdr3_aa: CASTGRQGLNTGELFF
j_call: TRBJ2-2
v_call: TRBV7-9

cdr3_aa: CASSASGYSSTDTQYF
j_call: TRBJ2-3
v_call: TRBV5-4

cdr3_aa: CSVEEAGRVSSGANVLTF
j_call: TRBJ2-6
v_call: TRBV29-1

cdr3_aa: CASTDRPGRIDTQYF
j_call: TRBJ2-3
v_call: TRBV7-2

cdr3_aa: CASRAGGPRNIQYF
j_call: TRBJ2-4
v_call: TRBV27

cdr3_aa: CSVAAGVQETQYF
j_call: TRBJ2-5
v_call: TRBV29-1

cdr3_aa: CATASALDREATGANVLTF
j_call: TRBJ2-6
v_call: TRBV24-1

cdr3_aa: CSARPPIRSGGYTF
j_call: TRBJ1-2
v_call: TRBV20-1

cdr3_aa: CASSERDSYEQYF
j_call: TRBJ2-7
v_call: TRBV6-1

cdr3_aa: CASSSFGSGGRAGPSTDTQYF
j_call: TRBJ2-3
v_call: TRBV5-1

cdr3_aa: CASSQSLNTEAFF
j_call: TRBJ1-1
v_call: TRBV14

cdr3_aa: CASSQERGAWGYTF
j_call: TRBJ1-2
v_call: TRBV3-1

cdr3_aa: CASGGLGEQYF
j_call: -
v_call: TRBV6-6

cdr3_aa: CASSQESTSGRTDTQYF
j_call: TRBJ2-3
v_call: TRBV4-2

cdr3_aa: CSAQYRNYGYTF
j_call: TRBJ1-2
v_call: TRBV20-1